These 13 T cell receptor beta chains share one sample of origin, sequenced in a study of graft-versus-host responses after intestinal transplantation. The protocol was immunoSEQ multiplex PCR, while the TCRdb copy is restricted to in-frame clones and leaves out a portion. The profile shows fewer than 85,000 clones, about 94% of them singletons. Antigens for these TCRs are unknown. The specimen comprised unstimulated CD8+ T cells sorted from spleen or lymph node cells, sampled before intestinal transplant. All receptors derive from a human donor who received an intestinal transplant.

Here the CDR3 reads CASSGGAVKTQYF. The CDR3 nucleotides read TGTGCCAGCAGCGGGGGGGCGGTGAAGACCCAGTACTTC. The chain is built from TRBV28 and TRBJ2-5; 8 bases line up with TRBD2. CDR1 is MDHEN, CDR2 SYDVKM, per germline. The CDR3 is made up of 13 amino acids. V trimming: 6 bases; J trimming: 6 bases; junction bases outside the gene matches: 6.

The chain links TRBV5-1 to TRBJ1-1; 7 bases match TRBD1. The V segment lost 3 bases and the J segment 2 bases; nucleotides outside the gene matches: 4. Per germline, CDR1 SGHRS and CDR2 YFSETQ. The CDR3 is made up of 14 amino acids. CDR3: CASSSWTGNTEAFF. The CDR3 DNA sequence: TGCGCCAGCAGCTCCTGGACAGGCAACACTGAAGCTTTCTTT.

The chain recombines TRBV15 with TRBJ2-1; D tentatively fits TRBD1 or TRBD2 (5 bases each). This CDR3 spans 14 amino acids. Trimming left V 6 bases short and J 2 bases short, with 11 bases between. Germline CDR1 reads LNHNV; CDR2 reads YYDKDF (reference sequence). The CDR3 nucleotides read TGTGCCACCAGGCCGGGGCCTACCTACAATGAGCAGTTCTTC. Translated: CATRPGPTYNEQFF.

This sequence joins TRBV7-9 and TRBJ1-2; TRBD1 agrees at 7 bases. V dropped 5 bases and J dropped 3; count of bases not matched to a gene: 15. This CDR3 comprises 17 residues. The V gene's germline CDR1 is SEHNR and CDR2 FQNEAQ (reference sequence). The CDR3 protein is CASSPIWGRQGDYGYTF. The CDR3 nucleotides read TGTGCCAGCAGCCCCATTTGGGGAAGACAGGGAGACTATGGCTACACCTTC.

The chain recombines TRBV6-1 with TRBJ2-3, with 7 bases identical to TRBD1. The germline CDR1 and CDR2 sequences are MNHNS and SASEGT. The CDR3 consists of 15 residues. The V and J ends lost 10 bases and 1 base, in that order; junction bases with no gene match: 11. The CDR3 protein is CATNLQGFGTDTQYF. In DNA form, the CDR3 reads TGTGCCACCAACCTACAGGGGTTCGGCACAGATACGCAGTATTTT.

This clone showed up just once. The V call is TRBV27, the J call TRBJ2-1; no clear D gene. The V gene lost 1 base and the J gene lost 8 bases, with 9 bases spanning the gap. This CDR3 contains 13 residues. CDR1 is MNHEY and CDR2 is SMNVEV in the germline V gene (reference sequence). In nucleotides, the CDR3 is TGTGCCAGCAGTTTATGGGCGGTCGATGAGCAGTTCTTC. This codes for CASSLWAVDEQFF.

The chain employs TRBV9 and TRBJ1-4; D may be TRBD1 (5 bases). Germline CDR1 is SGDLS and CDR2 is YYNGEE. The V and J ends lost 3 bases and 8 bases respectively, with 14 bases between them. The length of the CDR3 is 14 residues. CDR3 amino acids: CASSARYGDEKLFF. The CDR3 bases are TGTGCCAGCAGCGCCAGATATGGGGACGAAAAACTGTTTTTT. Full variable domain (remainder filled in from reference TRBV9 and TRBJ1-4): DSGVTQTPKHLITATGQRVTLRCSPRSGDLSVYWYQQSLDQGLQFLIQYYNGEERAKGNILERFSAQQFPDLHSELNLSSLELGDSALYFCASSARYGDEKLFFGSGTQLSVL.

The V gene is TRBV11-2, the J gene TRBJ2-7; D unclear. The CDR3 runs 14 residues. Trimming took off 3 bases at V and 4 bases at J, with 13 bases between the two ends. Germline assignment: CDR1 SGHAT and CDR2 FQNNGV. The CDR3, as DNA: TGTGCCAGCAGCTTCTCGGTGGAGAATTACGAGCAGTACTTC. As protein: CASSFSVENYEQYF. The full variable domain, with the rest looked up from reference TRBV11-2 and TRBJ2-7, is EAGVAQSPRYKIIEKRQSVAFWCNPISGHATLYWYQQILGQGPKLLIQFQNNGVVDDSQLPKDRFSAERLKGVDSTLKIQPAKLEDSAVYLCASSFSVENYEQYFGPGTRLTVT.

CDR3 nucleotides: TGTGCCAGCAGCCAAGTATTGTACCGAACGCTCTATGGCTACACCTTC. Amino acid sequence: CASSQVLYRTLYGYTF. This chain connects TRBV4-2 to TRBJ1-2; D call uncertain. The CDR3 contains 16 residues. V lost 1 base to trimming and J lost 4 bases, with 16 bases between them. Germline lookup yields CDR1 LGHNA and CDR2 YNFKEQ.

This chain connects TRBV30 to TRBJ2-7; 10 nucleotides line up with TRBD1. The CDR3 is 18 residues long. Germline loops: CDR1 GTSNPN, CDR2 SVGIG (reference sequence). V gave up 0 bases and J gave up 2 bases; unmatched junction bases: 13. CDR3 amino acids: CAWSVALFGQGVPYEQYF. The CDR3 DNA follows: TGTGCCTGGAGTGTAGCTTTATTCGGACAGGGGGTTCCCTACGAGCAGTACTTC.

This chain uses TRBV27 with TRBJ1-2; D is unresolved. The CDR3 extends over 15 amino acids. In germline, CDR1 is MNHEY, CDR2 SMNVEV (reference sequence). V was cut by 6 bases and J by 4 bases, with 18 bases left in between. In DNA, the CDR3 is TGTGCCAGCAGAAACTCGGCCGGCCCTGGCTATGGCTACACCTTC. It translates to CASRNSAGPGYGYTF.

J is TRBJ1-5 and V is TRBV28; a possible D gene is TRBD1 (5 bases). The V gene lost 3 bases and the J gene lost 4 bases, with 16 bases spanning the gap. CDR3 size: 16 residues. Germline V lookup: CDR1 MDHEN, CDR2 SYDVKM. The CDR3 protein is CASSFFWQGGNQPQHF. The CDR3 DNA reads TGTGCCAGCAGTTTTTTTTGGCAGGGTGGAAATCAGCCCCAGCATTTT. The full variable domain, completed using reference TRBV28 and TRBJ1-5, is DVKVTQSSRYLVKRTGEKVFLECVQDMDHENMFWYRQDPGLGLRLIYFSYDVKMKEKGDIPEGYSVSREKKERFSLILESASTNQTSMYLCASSFFWQGGNQPQHFGDGTRLSIL.

The CDR3 protein is CASSSITGGKETQYF. CDR3 sequence (DNA): TGTGCCAGCAGCTCCATAACAGGGGGCAAAGAGACCCAGTACTTC. The chain has TRBV7-9 and TRBJ2-5; 9 bases fit TRBD1. The CDR3 contains 15 residues. V shed 4 bases and J 3 bases; nucleotides not matched to a gene: 6. Germline CDR1 and CDR2: SEHNR and FQNEAQ (reference sequence). Supplemented by reference TRBV7-9 and TRBJ2-5, the full variable domain reads DTGVSQNPRHKITKRGQNVTFRCDPISEHNRLYWYRQTLGQGPEFLTYFQNEAQLEKSRLLSDRFSAERPKGSFSTLEIQRTEQGDSAMYLCASSSITGGKETQYFGPGTRLLVL.